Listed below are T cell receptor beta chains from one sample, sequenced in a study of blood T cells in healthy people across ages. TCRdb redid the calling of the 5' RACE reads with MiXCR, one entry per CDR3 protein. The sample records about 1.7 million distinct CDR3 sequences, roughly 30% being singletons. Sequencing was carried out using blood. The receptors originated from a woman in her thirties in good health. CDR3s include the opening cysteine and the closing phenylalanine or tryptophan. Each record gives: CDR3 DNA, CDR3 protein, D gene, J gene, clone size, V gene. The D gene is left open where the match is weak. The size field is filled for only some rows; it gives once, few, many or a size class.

TGCAGTGCTAGTGGCGACTGGAACTCTGGGGCCAACGTCCTGACTTTC,CSASGDWNSGANVLTF,-,TRBJ2-6,many,TRBV20-1
TGTGCCAGCAGCCCGTCCCTGAGAGGTGAAGCTTTCTTT,CASSPSLRGEAFF,-,TRBJ1-1,few,TRBV7-8
TGCAGCGCCCGCCCGTCGGGGGATACGCAGTATTTT,CSARPSGDTQYF,-,TRBJ2-3,few,TRBV29-1
TGCGCCAGCGACATTACAGGACCCTTTGGCTACACCTTC,CASDITGPFGYTF,-,TRBJ1-2,-,TRBV5-1
TGTGCCATCAGTGTCCAAGGAGGCACAGATACGCAGTATTTT,CAISVQGGTDTQYF,-,TRBJ2-3,-,TRBV10-3
TGTGCCAGCAGTTACTCCTCCCGGGGGCGCCAAGAGACCCAGTACTTC,CASSYSSRGRQETQYF,-,TRBJ2-5,many,TRBV6-5
TGTGCCAGCAGCTTAGACAAAGTTACGGAGACCCAGTACTTC,CASSLDKVTETQYF,-,TRBJ2-5,few,TRBV7-2
TGTGCCAGCAGCTTATCGGGGTATCCCTACGAGCAGTACTTC,CASSLSGYPYEQYF,-,TRBJ2-7,-,TRBV7-2
TGTGCCAGCAGTCCCAATCCCATTCAGTACTTC,CASSPNPIQYF,-,TRBJ2-4,few,TRBV2
TGTGCCAGCACCTCCGGGACAGGGGCTTCCTACGAGCAGTACTTC,CASTSGTGASYEQYF,TRBD1,TRBJ2-7,-,TRBV6-1
TGTGCCAGCGGAGGCAGGTCAAAACTGTTTTTT,CASGGRSKLFF,-,TRBJ1-4,-,TRBV28
TGTGCCAGCAGACGGTCCCGGGACAGGGATCGGAATTCACCCCTCCACTTT,CASRRSRDRDRNSPLHF,TRBD1,TRBJ1-6,few,TRBV12-3/TRBV12-4
TGTGCCAGCATAGCCGTTGGGGCCAACGTCCTGACTTTC,CASIAVGANVLTF,-,TRBJ2-6,-,TRBV2
TGTGCCAGCAGAAGACAGGGGCGCTCCTACAATGAGCAGTTCTTC,CASRRQGRSYNEQFF,TRBD1,TRBJ2-1,-,TRBV27
TGTGCCAGCAGCGGGCTTTTCCCGGACAATGAGCAGTTCTTC,CASSGLFPDNEQFF,-,TRBJ2-1,-,TRBV14
TGCAGCGTTTCTCCAGGGGGGCCCTCCTACAATGAGCAGTTCTTC,CSVSPGGPSYNEQFF,-,TRBJ2-1,many,TRBV29-1
TGCGCCAGCAGCCAAGATCCCTCAGACTACACCTTC,CASSQDPSDYTF,-,TRBJ1-2,-,TRBV4-3
TGCAGTGCCAAGAGAGCTCTAGAGACCCAGTACTTC,CSAKRALETQYF,-,TRBJ2-5,-,TRBV20-1
TGTGCCAGCAGGGATGGACAGGCGAACACTGAAGCTTTCTTT,CASRDGQANTEAFF,TRBD1,TRBJ1-1,few,TRBV12-3/TRBV12-4
TGCAGCCTCACTGGGGGGGGCACTGAAGCTTTCTTT,CSLTGGGTEAFF,-,TRBJ1-1,-,TRBV29-1
TGTGCCACCAGTGACCCGCTAGCGGAGACCCACAATGAGCAGTTCTTC,CATSDPLAETHNEQFF,TRBD2,TRBJ2-1,-,TRBV24-1
TGTGCCAGCAGCCCAGAGACAGGGGTACGGTATGGCTACACCTTC,CASSPETGVRYGYTF,TRBD1,TRBJ1-2,-,TRBV7-2
TGCAGTGCTCCGGACAGGGTATATCCAGATACGCAGTATTTT,CSAPDRVYPDTQYF,TRBD1,TRBJ2-3,few,TRBV20-1
TGTGCCAGCAGTCCGGGGACAGCACCTCACGAGCAGTACTTC,CASSPGTAPHEQYF,TRBD1,TRBJ2-7,many,TRBV27
TGTGCCAGCAGCTACTTTAGGACAGACGTGGATGAGCAGTTCTTC,CASSYFRTDVDEQFF,-,TRBJ2-1,-,TRBV7-2
TGCAGTGCCCAGCGTTCGGCGGTTAGCTCCTACAATGAGCAGTACTTC,CSAQRSAVSSYNEQYF,-,TRBJ2-7,few,TRBV20-1
TGTGCCAGCACCTATAACTCCGGGACAGGGGGCAAGGCTAATGAAAAACTGTTTTTT,CASTYNSGTGGKANEKLFF,TRBD1,TRBJ1-4,-,TRBV7-9
TGTGCCAGCAGTTCCCCCCTTTTTAATGAGCAGTTCTTC,CASSSPLFNEQFF,-,TRBJ2-1,-,TRBV2
TGTGCCAGCAGCCTATCCATCGGTTCCCGCCACTTT,CASSLSIGSRHF,-,TRBJ1-6,-,TRBV3-1
TGCAGTGTTTCCCGGACAGGGGGAGAAGCTTTCTTT,CSVSRTGGEAFF,TRBD1,TRBJ1-1,-,TRBV20-1
TGTGCCAGCAGCTTACAACCGGGACGGATAAACTACGAGCAGTACTTC,CASSLQPGRINYEQYF,-,TRBJ2-7,many,TRBV7-2
TGCAGTGCCCCGGGAACAGGGGAGGATATATTAGGATACACCTTC,CSAPGTGEDILGYTF,TRBD1,TRBJ1-2,few,TRBV20-1
TGCAGTGCTAGAGGGCAGGTCGTTGGGACCAACGTCCTGACTTTC,CSARGQVVGTNVLTF,-,TRBJ2-6,many,TRBV20-1
TGTGCCAGCAGTTCCCTGGATGGGGATCAGCCCCAGCATTTT,CASSSLDGDQPQHF,-,TRBJ1-5,few,TRBV12-3/TRBV12-4
TGTGCCAGCAGTTACTTCCCAGGAAGGCCTGGCTACACCTTC,CASSYFPGRPGYTF,-,TRBJ1-2,few,TRBV6-6
TGCGCCAGCCTGATTGCGGGGGATACCACAGATACGCAGTATTTT,CASLIAGDTTDTQYF,TRBD2,TRBJ2-3,-,TRBV4-3
TGCGCCAGCAGCTTGTCTAGCGGACTATACAATGAGCAGTTCTTC,CASSLSSGLYNEQFF,TRBD2,TRBJ2-1,few,TRBV5-1
TGCAGTGCTTGGGAGGGACAGGGGAACCACGAGCAGTACTTC,CSAWEGQGNHEQYF,TRBD1,TRBJ2-7,once,TRBV20-1
TGCAGCGTTGTAAAGGCAGACAGAACCGGGGAGCTGTTTTTT,CSVVKADRTGELFF,-,TRBJ2-2,-,TRBV29-1
TGTGCCAGCAGCTTGGGCGACAGGGCTGAGCAGTTCTTC,CASSLGDRAEQFF,TRBD1,TRBJ2-1,many,TRBV5-6
TGTGCCATCAGGGCAGGGGACTCCTACGAGCAGTACTTC,CAIRAGDSYEQYF,-,TRBJ2-7,many,TRBV10-3
TGCAGCCCCAGCGGGAGGGCCGGGGATGAGCAGTTCTTC,CSPSGRAGDEQFF,TRBD2,TRBJ2-1,-,TRBV20-1
TGTGCCACCAGCAGAGTAGGAGCGGGAGAGGAGCAGTACTTC,CATSRVGAGEEQYF,TRBD2,TRBJ2-7,many,TRBV15
TGTGCCAGCAGCTTGCTCGATAGTGAGTTGCCCCAGTACTTC,CASSLLDSELPQYF,-,TRBJ2-5,-,TRBV5-4
TGCAGTGCCGCCGCCAACACGCAGGCTACCTACGAGCAGTACTTC,CSAAANTQATYEQYF,-,TRBJ2-7,-,TRBV20-1
TGCAGCGATCGGGGAGGGTTCCCCTACAATGAGCAGTTCTTC,CSDRGGFPYNEQFF,TRBD2,TRBJ2-1,many,TRBV29-1
TGTGCCAGCAGCCCCCGCGCTAGCGGGGGGGCTTTCAGAAAGAATGAGCAGTTCTTC,CASSPRASGGAFRKNEQFF,TRBD2,TRBJ2-1,-,TRBV7-9
TGCAGCGTTGGGAAGGGGAGAGACACTGAAGCTTTCTTT,CSVGKGRDTEAFF,-,TRBJ1-1,-,TRBV29-1
TGTGCCAGCAGTTACTCGATTCAGGCCGGGGGCAATCAGCCCCAGCATTTT,CASSYSIQAGGNQPQHF,-,TRBJ1-5,-,TRBV6-2/TRBV6-3
TGCGCCAGCAGCTTATCTGGGTATTTGGACGAGCAGTACTTC,CASSLSGYLDEQYF,-,TRBJ2-7,many,TRBV5-1
TGCAGTGCTAGCCGTGGAGGGAGCGGGAGCCTGTTAGTCCCAGATACGCAGTATTTT,CSASRGGSGSLLVPDTQYF,TRBD2,TRBJ2-3,few,TRBV20-1
TGTGCCAGCAGCCGGACAGGGTCTGAGGGCTACACCTTC,CASSRTGSEGYTF,TRBD1,TRBJ1-2,few,TRBV12-3/TRBV12-4
TGTGCCAGCAGTTACTCCCCAGGGGGCGCGGAAACTGAAGCTTTCTTT,CASSYSPGGAETEAFF,TRBD1,TRBJ1-1,-,TRBV6-5